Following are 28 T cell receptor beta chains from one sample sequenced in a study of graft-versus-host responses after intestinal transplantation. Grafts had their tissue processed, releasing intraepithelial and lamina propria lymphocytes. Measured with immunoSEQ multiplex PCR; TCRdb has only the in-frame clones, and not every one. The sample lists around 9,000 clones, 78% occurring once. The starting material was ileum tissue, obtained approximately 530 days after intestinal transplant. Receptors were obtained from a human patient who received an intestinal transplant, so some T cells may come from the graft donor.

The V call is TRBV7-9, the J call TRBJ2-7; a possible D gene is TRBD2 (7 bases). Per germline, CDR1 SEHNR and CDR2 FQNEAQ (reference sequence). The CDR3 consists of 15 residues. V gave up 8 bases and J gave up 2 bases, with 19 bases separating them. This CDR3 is CASALRGGGPYEQYF. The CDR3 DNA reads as TGTGCCAGCGCCCTCAGGGGAGGGGGACCCTACGAGCAGTACTTC.

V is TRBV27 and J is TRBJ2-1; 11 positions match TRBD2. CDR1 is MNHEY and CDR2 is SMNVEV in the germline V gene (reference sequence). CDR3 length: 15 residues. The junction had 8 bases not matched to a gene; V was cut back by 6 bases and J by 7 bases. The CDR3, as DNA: TGTGCCAGCAGCCGATCTAGCGGGAGGAAGAATGAGCAGTTCTTC. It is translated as CASSRSSGRKNEQFF.

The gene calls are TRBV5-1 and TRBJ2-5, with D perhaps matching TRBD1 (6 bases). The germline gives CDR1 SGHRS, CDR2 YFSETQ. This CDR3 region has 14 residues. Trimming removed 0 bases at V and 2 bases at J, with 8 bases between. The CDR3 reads CASSLVRGQETQYF. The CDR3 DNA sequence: TGCGCCAGCAGCTTGGTGAGGGGGCAAGAGACCCAGTACTTC. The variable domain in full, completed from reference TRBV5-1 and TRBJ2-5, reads KAGVTQTPRYLIKTRGQQVTLSCSPISGHRSVSWYQQTPGQGLQFLFEYFSETQRNKGNFPGRFSGRQFSNSRSEMNVSTLELGDSALYLCASSLVRGQETQYFGPGTRLLVL.

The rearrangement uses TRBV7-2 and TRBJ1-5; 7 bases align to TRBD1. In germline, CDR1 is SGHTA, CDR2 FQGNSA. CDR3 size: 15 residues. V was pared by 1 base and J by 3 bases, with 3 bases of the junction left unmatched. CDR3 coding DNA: TGTGCCAGCAGCTTAGAACAGGGGTTCAATCAGCCCCAGCATTTT. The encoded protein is CASSLEQGFNQPQHF.

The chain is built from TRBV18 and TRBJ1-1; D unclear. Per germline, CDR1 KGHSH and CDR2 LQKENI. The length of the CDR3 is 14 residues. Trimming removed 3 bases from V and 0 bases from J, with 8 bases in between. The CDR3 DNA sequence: TGTGCCAGCTCACCCCAGATGGTGAACACTGAAGCTTTCTTT. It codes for CASSPQMVNTEAFF.

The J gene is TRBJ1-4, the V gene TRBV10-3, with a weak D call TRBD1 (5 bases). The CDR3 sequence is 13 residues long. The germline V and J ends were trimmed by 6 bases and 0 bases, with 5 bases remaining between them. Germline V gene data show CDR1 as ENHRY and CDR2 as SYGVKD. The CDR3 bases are TGTGCCATCAGACAGGCAACTAATGAAAAACTGTTTTTT. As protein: CAIRQATNEKLFF.

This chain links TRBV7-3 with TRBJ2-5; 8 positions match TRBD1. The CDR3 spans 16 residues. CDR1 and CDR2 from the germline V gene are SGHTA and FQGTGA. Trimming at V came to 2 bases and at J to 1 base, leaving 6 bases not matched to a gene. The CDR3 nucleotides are TGTGCCAGCAGCTTATCTACAGGGGGGTCCCAAGAGACCCAGTACTTC. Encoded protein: CASSLSTGGSQETQYF.

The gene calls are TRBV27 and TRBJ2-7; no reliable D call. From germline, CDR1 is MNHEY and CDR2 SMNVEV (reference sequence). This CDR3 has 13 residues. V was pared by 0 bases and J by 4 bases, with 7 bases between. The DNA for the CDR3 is TGTGCCAGCAGTTTATCGGTGGGTTACGAGCAGTACTTC. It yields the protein CASSLSVGYEQYF.

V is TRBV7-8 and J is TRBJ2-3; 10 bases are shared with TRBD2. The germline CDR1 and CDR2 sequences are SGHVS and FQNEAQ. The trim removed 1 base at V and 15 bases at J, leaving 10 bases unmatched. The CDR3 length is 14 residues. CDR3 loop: CASSLVETSGMFYF. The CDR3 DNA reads TGTGCCAGCAGCTTAGTCGAAACTAGCGGGATGTTTTATTTT.

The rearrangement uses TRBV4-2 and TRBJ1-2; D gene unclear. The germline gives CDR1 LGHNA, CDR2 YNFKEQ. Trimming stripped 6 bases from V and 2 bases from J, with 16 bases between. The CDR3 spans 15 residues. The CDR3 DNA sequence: TGTGCCAGCAGTAATCGGCACCCAGGCAACTATGGCTACACCTTC. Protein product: CASSNRHPGNYGYTF.

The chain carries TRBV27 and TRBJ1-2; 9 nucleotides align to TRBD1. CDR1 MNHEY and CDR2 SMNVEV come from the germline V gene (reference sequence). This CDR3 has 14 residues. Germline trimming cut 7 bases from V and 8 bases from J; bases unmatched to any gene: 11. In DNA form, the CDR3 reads TGTGCCAGCATGCTTTCCGGGACAGGGCGAGGCTACACCTTC. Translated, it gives CASMLSGTGRGYTF.

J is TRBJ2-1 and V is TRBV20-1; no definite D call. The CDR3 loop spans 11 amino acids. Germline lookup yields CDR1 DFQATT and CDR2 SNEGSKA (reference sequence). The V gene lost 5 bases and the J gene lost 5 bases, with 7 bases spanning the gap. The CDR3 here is CSAATHNEQFF. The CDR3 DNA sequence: TGCAGTGCTGCGACCCACAATGAGCAGTTCTTC.

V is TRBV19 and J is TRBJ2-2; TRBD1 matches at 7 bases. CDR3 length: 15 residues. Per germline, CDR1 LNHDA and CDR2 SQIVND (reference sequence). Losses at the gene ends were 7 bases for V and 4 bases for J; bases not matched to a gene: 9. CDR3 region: CASTRRDRVTGELFF. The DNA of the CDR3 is TGTGCCAGTACCCGCCGGGACAGAGTCACCGGGGAGCTGTTTTTT. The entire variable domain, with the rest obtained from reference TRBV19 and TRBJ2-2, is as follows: DGGITQSPKYLFRKEGQNVTLSCEQNLNHDAMYWYRQDPGQGLRLIYYSQIVNDFQKGDIAEGYSVSREKKESFPLTVTSAQKNPTAFYLCASTRRDRVTGELFFGEGSRLTVL.

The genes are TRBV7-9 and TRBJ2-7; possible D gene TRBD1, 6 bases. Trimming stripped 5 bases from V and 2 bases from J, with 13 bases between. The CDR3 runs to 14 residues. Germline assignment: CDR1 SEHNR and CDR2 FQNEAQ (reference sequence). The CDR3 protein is CASSPRQEPYEQYF. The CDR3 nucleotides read TGTGCCAGCAGCCCAAGACAGGAACCCTACGAGCAGTACTTC.

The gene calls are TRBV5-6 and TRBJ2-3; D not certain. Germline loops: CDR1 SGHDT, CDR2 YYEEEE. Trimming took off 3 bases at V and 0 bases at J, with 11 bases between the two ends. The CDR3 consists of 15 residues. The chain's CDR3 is CASSSAVLSTDTQYF. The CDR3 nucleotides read TGTGCCAGCAGCTCGGCCGTCTTAAGCACAGATACGCAGTATTTT.

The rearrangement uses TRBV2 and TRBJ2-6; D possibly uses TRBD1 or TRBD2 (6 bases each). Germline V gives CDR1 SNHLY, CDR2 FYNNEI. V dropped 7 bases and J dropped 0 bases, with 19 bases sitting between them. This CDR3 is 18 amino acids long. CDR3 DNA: TGTGCCAGCACGGACGGGGGCATACTTCGCTCTGGGGCCAACGTCCTGACTTTC. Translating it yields CASTDGGILRSGANVLTF. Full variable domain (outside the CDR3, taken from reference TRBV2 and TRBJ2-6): EPEVTQTPSHQVTQMGQEVILRCVPISNHLYFYWYRQILGQKVEFLVSFYNNEISEKSEIFDDQFSVERPDGSNFTLKIRSTKLEDSAMYFCASTDGGILRSGANVLTFGAGSRLTVL.

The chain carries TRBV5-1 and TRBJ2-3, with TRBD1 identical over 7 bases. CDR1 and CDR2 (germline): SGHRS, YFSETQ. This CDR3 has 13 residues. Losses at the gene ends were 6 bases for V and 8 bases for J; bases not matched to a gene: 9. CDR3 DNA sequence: TGCGCCAGCACCCCCACAGGGGCGGGTACGCAGTATTTT. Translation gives CASTPTGAGTQYF.

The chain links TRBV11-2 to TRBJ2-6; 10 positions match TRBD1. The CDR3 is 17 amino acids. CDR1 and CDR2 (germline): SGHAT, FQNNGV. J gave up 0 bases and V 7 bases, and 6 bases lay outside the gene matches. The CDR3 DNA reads TGTGCCAGCACCCGACAGGGGGCTCCCTCTGGGGCCAACGTCCTGACTTTC. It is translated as CASTRQGAPSGANVLTF.

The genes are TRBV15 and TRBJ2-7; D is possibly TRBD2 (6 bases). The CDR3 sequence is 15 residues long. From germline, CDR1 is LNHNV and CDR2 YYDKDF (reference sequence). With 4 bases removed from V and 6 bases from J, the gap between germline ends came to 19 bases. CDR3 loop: CATSTHSGVKSEQYF. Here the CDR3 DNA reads TGTGCCACCAGCACCCACTCGGGAGTAAAATCCGAGCAGTACTTC. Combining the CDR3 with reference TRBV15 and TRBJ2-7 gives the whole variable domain DAMVIQNPRYQVTQFGKPVTLSCSQTLNHNVMYWYQQKSSQAPKLLFHYYDKDFNNEADTPDNFQSRRPNTSFCFLDIRSPGLGDTAMYLCATSTHSGVKSEQYFGPGTRLTVT.

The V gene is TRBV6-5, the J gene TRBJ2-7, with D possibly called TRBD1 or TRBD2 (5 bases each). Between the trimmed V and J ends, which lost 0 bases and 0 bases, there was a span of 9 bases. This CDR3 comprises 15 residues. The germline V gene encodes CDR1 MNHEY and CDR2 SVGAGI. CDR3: CASSYSWDGSYEQYF. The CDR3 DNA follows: TGTGCCAGCAGTTACTCCTGGGACGGCTCCTACGAGCAGTACTTC.

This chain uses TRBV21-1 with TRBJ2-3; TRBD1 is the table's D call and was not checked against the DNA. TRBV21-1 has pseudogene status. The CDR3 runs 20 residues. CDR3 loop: CASSKATQGFPRSNTDTQYF. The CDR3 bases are TGTGCCAGCAGCAAAGCCACCCAGGGATTTCCCCGAAGCAACACAGATACGCAGTATTTT.

The CDR3 region has the DNA TGTGCCAGTAGCCCTTCCGGGACAAGGGGCTGGGAGCAGTTCTTC. This sequence encodes CASSPSGTRGWEQFF. V gene TRBV19 combines with J gene TRBJ2-1, with a weak D call TRBD1 (6 bases). This CDR3 is 15 amino acids long. Trimming removed 6 bases at V and 10 bases at J, with 22 bases between. Germline CDR1 and CDR2: LNHDA and SQIVND (reference sequence).

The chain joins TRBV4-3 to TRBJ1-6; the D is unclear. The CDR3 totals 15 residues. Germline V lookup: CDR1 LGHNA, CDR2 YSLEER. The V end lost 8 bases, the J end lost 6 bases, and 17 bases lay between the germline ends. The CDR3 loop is CASASLGAANSPLHF. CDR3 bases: TGCGCCAGCGCCTCCCTGGGCGCAGCTAATTCACCCCTCCACTTT.

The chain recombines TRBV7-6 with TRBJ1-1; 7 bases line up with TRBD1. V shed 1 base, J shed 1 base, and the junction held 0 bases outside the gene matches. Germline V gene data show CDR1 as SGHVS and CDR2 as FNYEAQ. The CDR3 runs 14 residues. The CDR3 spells CASSLGTGNTEAFF. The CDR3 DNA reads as TGTGCCAGCAGCTTAGGGACAGGGAACACTGAAGCTTTCTTT. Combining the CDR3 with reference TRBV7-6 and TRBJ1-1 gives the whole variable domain GAGVSQSPRYKVTKRGQDVALRCDPISGHVSLYWYRQALGQGPEFLTYFNYEAQQDKSGLPNDRFSAERPEGSISTLTIQRTEQRDSAMYRCASSLGTGNTEAFFGQGTRLTVV.

CDR3: CASSAGTSGNTGELFF. In DNA form, the CDR3 reads TGCGCCAGCAGCGCCGGGACTAGCGGGAACACCGGGGAGCTGTTTTTT. The V and J genes are TRBV5-1 and TRBJ2-2, with 11 positions matching TRBD2. Per the germline V gene, CDR1 is SGHRS and CDR2 is YFSETQ. CDR3 size: 16 residues. The V gene end was trimmed by 4 bases and the J gene end by 1 base; junction bases not matched to a gene: 3.

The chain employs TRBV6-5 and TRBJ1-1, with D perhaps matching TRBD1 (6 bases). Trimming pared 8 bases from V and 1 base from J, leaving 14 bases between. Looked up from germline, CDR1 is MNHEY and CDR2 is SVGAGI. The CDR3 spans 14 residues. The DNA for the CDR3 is TGTGCCAGCCGTGGTCGGGGGGCGAACACTGAAGCTTTCTTT. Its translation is CASRGRGANTEAFF.

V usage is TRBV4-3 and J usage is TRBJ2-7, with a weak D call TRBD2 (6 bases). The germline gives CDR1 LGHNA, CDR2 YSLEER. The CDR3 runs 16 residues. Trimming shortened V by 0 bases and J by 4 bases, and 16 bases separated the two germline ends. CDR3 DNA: TGCGCCAGCAGCCAAGATCATCAGGGCGGGGAGTACGAGCAGTACTTC. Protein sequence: CASSQDHQGGEYEQYF.

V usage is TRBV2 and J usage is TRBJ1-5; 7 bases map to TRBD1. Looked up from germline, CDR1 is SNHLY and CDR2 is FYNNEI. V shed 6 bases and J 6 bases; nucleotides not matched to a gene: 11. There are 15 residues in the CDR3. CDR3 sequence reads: CASSGRTGVGQPQHF. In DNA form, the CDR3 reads TGTGCCAGCAGCGGAAGAACAGGGGTAGGTCAGCCCCAGCATTTT.